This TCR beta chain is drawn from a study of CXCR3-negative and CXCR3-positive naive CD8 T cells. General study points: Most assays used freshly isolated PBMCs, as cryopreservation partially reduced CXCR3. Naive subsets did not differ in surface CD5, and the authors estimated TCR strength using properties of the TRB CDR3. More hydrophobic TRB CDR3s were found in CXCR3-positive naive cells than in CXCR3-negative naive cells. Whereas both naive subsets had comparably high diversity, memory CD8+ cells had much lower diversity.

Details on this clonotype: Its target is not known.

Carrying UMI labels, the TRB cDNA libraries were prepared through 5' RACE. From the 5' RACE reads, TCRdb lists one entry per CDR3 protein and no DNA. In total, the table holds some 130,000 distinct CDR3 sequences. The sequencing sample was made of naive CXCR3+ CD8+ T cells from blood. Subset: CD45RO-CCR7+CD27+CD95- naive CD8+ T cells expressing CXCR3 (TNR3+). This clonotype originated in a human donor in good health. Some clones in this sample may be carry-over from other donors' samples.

The CDR3 here is CASSYGQGVQYLEQYF. The chain carries TRBV11-2 and TRBJ2-7; TCRdb picks TRBD1, but there is no DNA to check that call. The CDR3 is made up of 16 amino acids. Germline V gene lookup returns CDR1 SGHAT and CDR2 FQNNGV.